This T cell receptor beta chain is drawn from a study of blood T cell repertoires in COVID-19. Using immunoSEQ multiplex PCR, the repertoire was profiled, and TCRdb retains in-frame clones only, with some absent. Seen here are around 230,000 clones, approximately 85% observed once, and the top ten hold 4% to 6%. The V segment lost 5 bases and the J segment 0 bases; nucleotides outside the gene matches: 5. The CDR3 loop spans 15 amino acids. The germline CDR1 and CDR2 sequences are SGHVS and FNYEAQ. This TCR was sampled from a man over 45 with COVID-19, enrolled during active disease. The chain has TRBV7-6 and TRBJ1-1, with 8 bases identical to TRBD1. Sequenced material: peripheral blood. CDR3 bases: TGTGCCAGCAGCGCGGGACAGGTTTTGAACACTGAAGCTTTCTTT. Protein product: CASSAGQVLNTEAFF.